These 7 T cell receptor beta chains share one sample of origin, sequenced in a study of OX40 agonist ivuxolimab in advanced cancers. The data were produced by immunoSEQ multiplex PCR, yet TCRdb's version contains in-frame clones alone and is incomplete. The sample has tens of thousands of clones, about 88% seen once. The sequences come from CD4+ or CD8+ T cells sorted from blood, collected in a trial of the OX40 agonist ivuxolimab. These TCRs come from an adult with an advanced solid tumor such as melanoma, head and neck, liver or kidney cancer.

The chain is built from TRBV7-9 and TRBJ2-1; D remains ambiguous. The germline V and J ends were trimmed by 6 bases and 0 bases, with 12 bases remaining between them. CDR3 size: 15 residues. Germline-derived CDR1 and CDR2 are SEHNR and FQNEAQ (reference sequence). The CDR3 sequence is CASRQTESSYNEQFF. The DNA of the CDR3 is TGTGCCAGCAGGCAAACAGAGAGCTCCTACAATGAGCAGTTCTTC.

This sequence joins TRBV14 and TRBJ2-3; D call uncertain. Germline lookup yields CDR1 SGHDN and CDR2 FVKESK. CDR3 length equals 12 residues. V lost 5 bases and J lost 2, with 5 bases in between. The CDR3 region has the DNA TGTGCCAGCAGCATACTCACAGATACGCAGTATTTT. It is translated as CASSILTDTQYF. Using reference TRBV14 and TRBJ2-3 for the parts outside the CDR3, the full variable domain is EAGVTQFPSHSVIEKGQTVTLRCDPISGHDNLYWYRRVMGKEIKFLLHFVKESKQDESGMPNNRFLAERTGGTYSTLKVQPAELEDSGVYFCASSILTDTQYFGPGTRLTVL.

A few counts support this clone. This chain uses TRBV27 with TRBJ2-3, with TRBD2 as a possible D gene (6 bases). Germline CDR1 reads MNHEY; CDR2 reads SMNVEV (reference sequence). This CDR3 spans 13 amino acids. V lost 2 bases and J 5 bases, leaving 8 bases between the germline ends. This CDR3 reads CASSLGGEDTQYF. The CDR3 bases are TGTGCCAGCAGTTTAGGAGGGGAAGATACGCAGTATTTT.

The chain recombines TRBV11-2 with TRBJ1-1; perhaps TRBD1 as D (5 bases). CDR1 SGHAT and CDR2 FQNNGV come from the germline V gene. The CDR3 covers 16 residues. V lost 1 base and J lost 4, with 16 bases in between. The chain's CDR3 is CASSLVARVLPTEAFF. The CDR3 region has the DNA TGTGCCAGCAGCTTAGTCGCCAGGGTTCTTCCCACTGAAGCTTTCTTT.

The chain recombines TRBV2 with TRBJ2-2; no clear D gene. Deletions cut 8 bases from V and 1 base from J, with 8 bases between. The CDR3 loop spans 13 amino acids. Germline assignment: CDR1 SNHLY and CDR2 FYNNEI. The CDR3 coding sequence is TGTGCCAGCGGGGAAGGGAACACCGGGGAGCTGTTTTTT. Amino acid sequence: CASGEGNTGELFF.

This clone was seen a few times. The chain links TRBV28 to TRBJ1-6; 7 bases are a match to TRBD1. The CDR3 runs to 14 residues. The ends lost 5 bases at V and 10 bases at J; junction bases unmatched: 8. CDR1 MDHEN and CDR2 SYDVKM come from the germline V gene. The CDR3 bases are TGTGCCAGCAGTCTGACAGGGCTTGAATCACCCCTCCACTTT. Its protein product is CASSLTGLESPLHF.

Remarks on this clone: The junction differs from germline at one of its ends, possibly a read error. The V call is TRBV6-1, the J call TRBJ1-2; no reliable D call. This CDR3 is 13 amino acids long. The germline V gene encodes CDR1 MNHNS and CDR2 SASEGT. The CDR3 region is CASSLRGGIQTIF. The CDR3 DNA is TGTGCCAGCAGTCTCCGGGGAGGTATCCAAACCATCTTC.